This TCR beta chain was recovered during a study of CD8+CD57+ T cells in acquired aplastic anemia. Study context: Sorted CD4+ and CD8+ cells yielded around 3.3 ug of DNA on average.

Genomic DNA, the template, was used for profiling of the TCR beta VDJ and CDR3. TCRdb independently ran MiXCR on the reads; one entry per CDR3 protein. This sample has about 120,000 distinct CDR3 sequences, with about 40% found just once. Germline CDR1 and CDR2: SGHVS and FNYEAQ. There are 15 residues in the CDR3. V dropped 5 bases and J dropped 5 bases, with 18 bases sitting between them. The study's findings and limits: Patients and controls turned out to have 25 to 30 CD8+ CDR3 sequences in common.

The sample holds many counts of this clonotype. Its target is not known. Previously, flow cytometry had revealed CD8+CD57+ cell expansion in the patients chosen for sequencing. Source material: sorted CD4+, CD8+, or CD8+CD57+ T cells (not recorded which) from PBMCs. The V gene is TRBV7-6, the J gene TRBJ1-1; the D is unclear. This sequence originates from a human donor with aplastic anemia. The CDR3 DNA sequence: TGTGCCAGCAGCCCATCGAGAGGGTTGGGTACTGAAGCTTTCTTT. This gives the protein CASSPSRGLGTEAFF.